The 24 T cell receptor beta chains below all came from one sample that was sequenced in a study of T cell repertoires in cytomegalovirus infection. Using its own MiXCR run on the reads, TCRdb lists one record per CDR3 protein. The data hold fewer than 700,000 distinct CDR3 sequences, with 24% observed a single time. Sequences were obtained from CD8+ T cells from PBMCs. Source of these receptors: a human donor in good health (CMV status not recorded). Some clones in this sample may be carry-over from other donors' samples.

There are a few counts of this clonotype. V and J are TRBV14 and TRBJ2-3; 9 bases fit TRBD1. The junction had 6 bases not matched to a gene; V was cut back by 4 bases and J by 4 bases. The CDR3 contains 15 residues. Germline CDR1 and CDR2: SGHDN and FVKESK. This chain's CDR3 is CASSLTGGPPDTQYF. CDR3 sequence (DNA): TGTGCCAGCAGCCTGACAGGGGGGCCACCAGATACGCAGTATTTT.

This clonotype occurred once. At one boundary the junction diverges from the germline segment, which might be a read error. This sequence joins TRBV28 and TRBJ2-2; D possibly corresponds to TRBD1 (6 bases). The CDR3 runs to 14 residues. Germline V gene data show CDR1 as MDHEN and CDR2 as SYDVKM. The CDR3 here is CVSNPGVPTGELFF. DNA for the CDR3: TGTGTCAGCAACCCAGGGGTACCCACCGGGGAGCTGTTTTTT.

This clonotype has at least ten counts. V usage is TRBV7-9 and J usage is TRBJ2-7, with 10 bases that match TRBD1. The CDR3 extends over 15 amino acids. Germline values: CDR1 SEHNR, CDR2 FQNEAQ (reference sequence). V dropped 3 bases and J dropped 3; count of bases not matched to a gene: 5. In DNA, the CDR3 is TGTGCCAGCAGCTTGGGACAGGGGATCCACTACGAGCAGTACTTC. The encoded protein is CASSLGQGIHYEQYF. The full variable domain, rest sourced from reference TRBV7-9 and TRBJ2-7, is DTGVSQNPRHKITKRGQNVTFRCDPISEHNRLYWYRQTLGQGPEFLTYFQNEAQLEKSRLLSDRFSAERPKGSFSTLEIQRTEQGDSAMYLCASSLGQGIHYEQYFGPGTRLTVT.

CDR3 DNA sequence: TGTGCCAGCAGTTACGAACTACTTCAAGAGACCCAGTACTTC. This sequence encodes CASSYELLQETQYF. The genes are TRBV6-6 and TRBJ2-5, with unresolved D. Looked up from germline, CDR1 is MNHNY and CDR2 is SVGAGI (reference sequence). V was pared by 2 bases and J by 2 bases, with 9 bases between. The CDR3 covers 14 residues.

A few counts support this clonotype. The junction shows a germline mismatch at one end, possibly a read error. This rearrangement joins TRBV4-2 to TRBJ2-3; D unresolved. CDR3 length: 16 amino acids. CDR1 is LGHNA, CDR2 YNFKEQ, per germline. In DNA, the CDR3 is TGTGCCAGCAGCGAAGAGGCGAGACCACTATCCGATACGCAGTATTTT. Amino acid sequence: CASSEEARPLSDTQYF.

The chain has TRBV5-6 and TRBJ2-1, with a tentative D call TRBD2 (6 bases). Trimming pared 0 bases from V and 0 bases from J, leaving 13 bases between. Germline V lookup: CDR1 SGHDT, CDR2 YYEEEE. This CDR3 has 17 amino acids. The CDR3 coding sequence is TGTGCCAGCAGCTTGGCCACGGGACTGACCTCCTACAATGAGCAGTTCTTC. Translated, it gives CASSLATGLTSYNEQFF.

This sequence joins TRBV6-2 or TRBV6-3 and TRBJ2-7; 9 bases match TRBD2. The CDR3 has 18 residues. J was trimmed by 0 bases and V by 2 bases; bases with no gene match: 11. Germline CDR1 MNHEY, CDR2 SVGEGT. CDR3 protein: CASSYDRTSVTSSYEQYV. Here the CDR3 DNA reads TGTGCCAGCAGTTACGACCGGACTAGCGTGACCAGCTCCTACGAGCAGTACGTC.

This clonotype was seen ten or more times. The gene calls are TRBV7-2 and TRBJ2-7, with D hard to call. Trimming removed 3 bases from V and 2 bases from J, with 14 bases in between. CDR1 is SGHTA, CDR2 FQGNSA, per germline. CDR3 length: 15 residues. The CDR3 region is CASSFPKSFPYEQYF. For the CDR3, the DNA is TGTGCCAGCAGCTTCCCCAAATCATTTCCCTACGAGCAGTACTTC.

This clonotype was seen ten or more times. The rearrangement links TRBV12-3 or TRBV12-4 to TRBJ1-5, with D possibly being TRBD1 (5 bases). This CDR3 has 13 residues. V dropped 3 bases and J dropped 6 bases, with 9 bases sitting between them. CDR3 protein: CASSLGPVQPQHF. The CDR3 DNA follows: TGTGCCAGCAGTTTGGGGCCGGTTCAGCCCCAGCATTTT.

CDR3 sequence reads: CASSPAGRETQYF. CDR3 nucleotide sequence: TGTGCCAGCAGCCCCGCAGGGAGGGAGACCCAGTACTTC. The gene calls are TRBV7-4 and TRBJ2-5; possibly TRBD2 for D (6 bases). The CDR3 covers 13 residues. V was trimmed by 5 bases and J by 5 bases, leaving 12 bases between them. The germline V gene encodes CDR1 SGHVT and CDR2 SQSDAQ.

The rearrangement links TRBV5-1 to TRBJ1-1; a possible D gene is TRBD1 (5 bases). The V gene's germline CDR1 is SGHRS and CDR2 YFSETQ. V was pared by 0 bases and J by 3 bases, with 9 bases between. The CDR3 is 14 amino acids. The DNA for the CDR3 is TGCGCCAGCAGCTTGGGTAGGGGAGACACTGAAGCTTTCTTT. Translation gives CASSLGRGDTEAFF.

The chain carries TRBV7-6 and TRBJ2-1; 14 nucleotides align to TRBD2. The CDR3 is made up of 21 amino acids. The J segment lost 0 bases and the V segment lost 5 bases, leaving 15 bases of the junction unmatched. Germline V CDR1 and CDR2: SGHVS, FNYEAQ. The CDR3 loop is CASSPAPRLAGGASSYNEQFF. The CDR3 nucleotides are TGTGCCAGCAGCCCCGCCCCCAGACTAGCGGGGGGGGCCAGCTCCTACAATGAGCAGTTCTTC.

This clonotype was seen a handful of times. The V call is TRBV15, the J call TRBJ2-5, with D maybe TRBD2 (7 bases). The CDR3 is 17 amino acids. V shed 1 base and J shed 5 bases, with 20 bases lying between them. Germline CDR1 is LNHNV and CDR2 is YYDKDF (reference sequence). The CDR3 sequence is CATSRAAGVGGPETQYF. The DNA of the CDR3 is TGTGCCACCAGCAGAGCCGCGGGAGTCGGGGGCCCGGAGACCCAGTACTTC.

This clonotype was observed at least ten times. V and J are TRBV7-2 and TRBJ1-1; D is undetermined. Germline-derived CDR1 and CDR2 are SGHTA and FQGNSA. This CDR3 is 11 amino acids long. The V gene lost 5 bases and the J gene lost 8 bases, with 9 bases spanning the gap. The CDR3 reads CASSHFWEAFF. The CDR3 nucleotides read TGTGCCAGCAGCCACTTCTGGGAAGCTTTCTTT.

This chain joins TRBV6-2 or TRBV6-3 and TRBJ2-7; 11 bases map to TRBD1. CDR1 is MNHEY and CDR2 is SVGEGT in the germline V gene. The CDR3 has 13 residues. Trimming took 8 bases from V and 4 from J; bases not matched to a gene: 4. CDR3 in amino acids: CASRDRGFYEQYV. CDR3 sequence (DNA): TGTGCCAGCCGGGACAGGGGGTTTTACGAGCAGTACGTC.

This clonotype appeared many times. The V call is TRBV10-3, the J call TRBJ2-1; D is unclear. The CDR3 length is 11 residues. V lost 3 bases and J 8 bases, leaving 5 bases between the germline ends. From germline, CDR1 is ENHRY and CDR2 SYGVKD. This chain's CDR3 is CAISDWHEQFF. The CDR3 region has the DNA TGTGCCATCAGTGACTGGCATGAGCAGTTCTTC.

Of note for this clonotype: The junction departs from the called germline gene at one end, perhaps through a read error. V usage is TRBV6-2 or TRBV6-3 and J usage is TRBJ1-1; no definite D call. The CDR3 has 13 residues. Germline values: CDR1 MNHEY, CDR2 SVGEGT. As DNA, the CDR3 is TGTGCCAGCAGTTACCCCCCCAACAATGAAGCTTTCTTT. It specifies CASSYPPNNEAFF.

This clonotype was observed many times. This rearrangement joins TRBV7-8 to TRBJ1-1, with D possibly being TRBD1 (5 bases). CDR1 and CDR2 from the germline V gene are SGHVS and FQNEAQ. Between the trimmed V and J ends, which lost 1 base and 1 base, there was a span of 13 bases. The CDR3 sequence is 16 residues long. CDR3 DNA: TGTGCCAGCAGCTTAGGAGGCGGGGGATGGAACACTGAAGCTTTCTTT. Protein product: CASSLGGGGWNTEAFF.

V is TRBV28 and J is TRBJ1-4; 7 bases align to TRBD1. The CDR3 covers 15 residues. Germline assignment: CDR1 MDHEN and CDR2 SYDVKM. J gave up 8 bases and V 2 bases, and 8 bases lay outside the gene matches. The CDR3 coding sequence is TGTGCCAGCAGTTTAGCAGCCGACAGGGCGGAAAAACTGTTTTTT. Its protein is CASSLAADRAEKLFF.

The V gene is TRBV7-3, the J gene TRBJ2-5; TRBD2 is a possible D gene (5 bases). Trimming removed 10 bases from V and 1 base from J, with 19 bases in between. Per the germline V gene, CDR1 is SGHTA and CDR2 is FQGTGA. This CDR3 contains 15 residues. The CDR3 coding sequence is TGTGCCAACAACCCGATTCGGGCGGGCCAAGAGACCCAGTACTTC. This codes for CANNPIRAGQETQYF.

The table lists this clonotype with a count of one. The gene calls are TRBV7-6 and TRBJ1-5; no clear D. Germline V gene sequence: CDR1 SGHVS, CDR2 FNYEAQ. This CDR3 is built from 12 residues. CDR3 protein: CVSSHLGWPQHF. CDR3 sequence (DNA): TGTGTTAGCAGCCATTTAGGGTGGCCCCAGCATTTT.

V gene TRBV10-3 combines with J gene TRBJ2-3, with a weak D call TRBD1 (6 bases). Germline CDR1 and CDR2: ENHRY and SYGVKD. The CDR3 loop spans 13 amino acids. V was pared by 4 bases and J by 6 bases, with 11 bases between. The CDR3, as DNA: TGTGCCATCAGTGCTCCAGGGGAGGATACGCAGTATTTT. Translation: CAISAPGEDTQYF.

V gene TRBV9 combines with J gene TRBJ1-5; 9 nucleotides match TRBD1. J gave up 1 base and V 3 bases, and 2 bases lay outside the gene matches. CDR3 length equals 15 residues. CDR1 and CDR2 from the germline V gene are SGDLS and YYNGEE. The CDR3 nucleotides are TGTGCCAGCAGCGAACAGGGGGCCAGCAATCAGCCCCAGCATTTT. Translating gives CASSEQGASNQPQHF.

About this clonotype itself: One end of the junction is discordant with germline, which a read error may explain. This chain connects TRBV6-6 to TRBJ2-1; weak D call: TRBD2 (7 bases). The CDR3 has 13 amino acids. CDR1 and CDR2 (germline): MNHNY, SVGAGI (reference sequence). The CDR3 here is CVSTQGGGNEQFF. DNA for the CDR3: TGTGTCAGCACCCAAGGGGGGGGGAATGAGCAGTTCTTC.